This T cell receptor beta chain stems from a study of radiotherapy plus CTLA-4 blockade in lung cancer. Ipilimumab-mediated CTLA-4 blockade plus focal radiation was given to patients having chemo-refractory metastatic non-small-cell lung cancer. Sequenced by immunoSEQ multiplex PCR; TCRdb stores in-frame clones only, minus some. The sample lists over 40,000 clones; 80% to 85% were seen once. CDR1 SGHNT and CDR2 YYREEE come from the germline V gene (reference sequence). V was pared by 7 bases and J by 3 bases, with 4 bases of the junction left unmatched. This CDR3 comprises 13 residues. The source material was peripheral blood, sampled from a patient treated with radiotherapy plus ipilimumab. The chain uses TRBV5-4 and TRBJ2-3; 8 nucleotides line up with TRBD1. This receptor was obtained from a human donor with non-small cell lung cancer who had stable disease on radiotherapy plus ipilimumab. DNA for the CDR3: TGTGCCAGCGCTACAGGGGGGACAGATACGCAGTATTTT. Amino acid sequence: CASATGGTDTQYF.